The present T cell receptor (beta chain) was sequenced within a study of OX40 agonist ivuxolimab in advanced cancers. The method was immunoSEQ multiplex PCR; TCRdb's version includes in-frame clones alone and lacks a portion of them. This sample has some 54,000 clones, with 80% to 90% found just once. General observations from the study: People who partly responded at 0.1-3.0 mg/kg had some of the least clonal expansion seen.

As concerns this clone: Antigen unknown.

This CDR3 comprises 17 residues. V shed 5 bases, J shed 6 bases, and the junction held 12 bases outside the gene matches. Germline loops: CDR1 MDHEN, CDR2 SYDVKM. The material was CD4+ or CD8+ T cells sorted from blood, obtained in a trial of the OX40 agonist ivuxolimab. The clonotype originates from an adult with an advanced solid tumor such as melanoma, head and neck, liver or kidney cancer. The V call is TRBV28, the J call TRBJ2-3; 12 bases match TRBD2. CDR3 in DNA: TGTGCCAGCAGTCTCCTAAAACTAGCGGGAGGTGGCGATACGCAGTATTTT. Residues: CASSLLKLAGGGDTQYF. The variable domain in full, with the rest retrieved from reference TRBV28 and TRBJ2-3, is DVKVTQSSRYLVKRTGEKVFLECVQDMDHENMFWYRQDPGLGLRLIYFSYDVKMKEKGDIPEGYSVSREKKERFSLILESASTNQTSMYLCASSLLKLAGGGDTQYFGPGTRLTVL.